The entry below gives a single T cell receptor (beta chain) sequence along with its context. Its antigen remains unidentified. There are no base qualities to consult, and no much larger clone falls within one base. One collaborating source in Seattle enrolled patients during active infection and followed them longitudinally through the course of disease. Collaborating institutions collected whole blood in K2EDTA tubes following their own protocols. For TCRbeta analysis, collaborators shipped samples as frozen whole blood, isolated PBMCs, or DNA extracted from either of those sample types. This sample stems from a study of blood T cell repertoires in COVID-19 (dated by TCRdb to 2020 to 2021). For the study in its entirety: Samples covering the acute and convalescent phases of COVID-19 were provided by collaborators in the United States, Italy and Spain. The prospective study material was composed of cDNA or gDNA derived from T cells, B-cell-depleted T cells, or PBMCs. Deeply sampled blood TCRbeta repertoires from subjects exposed to, actively infected with, or recovered from COVID-19 were included in the dataset. The repertoires were released in a freely available public database intended as a resource for research on the immune response to SARS-CoV-2. Samples came from the ongoing ImmuneRACE study (first 160 participants) plus 1,254 subjects from 6 global collaborators. Sample metadata almost always included a de-identified subject ID, COVID-19 status, age in years and sex. HLA class I and class II types, where available, came from metadata supplied by the sample provider rather than from assay-based typing. General conclusions and limits of the study: The amount of clinical and demographic metadata varied by source and participant and was provided uncurated.

TCRbeta CDR3 regions were amplified from genomic DNA using the immunoSEQ Assay, a bias-controlled multiplex PCR. On the authors' methods: Within the assay, amplification of reference gene primers was used to estimate how many nucleated cells each sample contained. To quantify the absolute abundance of each unique TCRbeta CDR3 rearrangement, sequence reads were collapsed and filtered. For each sample, productive Simpson clonality was calculated by taking the square root of Simpson's diversity index across productive rearrangements. Not all clones reach the TCRdb copy of this immuneACCESS table, which keeps in-frame sequences only. Checked studies attribute under half of the gap to unresolved V genes and leave the rest unexplained. V and J calls and clone size are copied from that table; D and trimming were computed from the DNA. Present in this sample are some 300,000 clones, around nine tenths of which were seen just once. The top ten clones comprise around 12% of the sample.

Its CDR3 holds 13 amino acids, cysteine through phenylalanine. CDR3 DNA only is kept here, 39 bases in frame from base 1. Trimming costs V 3 bases and J 6 bases, and their ends lie 10 bases apart. Here the chain combines TRBV12-3 or TRBV12-4 and TRBJ2-3; a weak D assignment points to TRBD2 (7 bases agree). Sequencing was carried out using peripheral blood. This TCR came from a woman aged 65 to 85 with COVID-19, enrolled during active disease. CDR3 loop: CASSFGGADTQYF. The nucleotide sequence is TGTGCCAGCAGTTTTGGGGGGGCCGATACGCAGTATTTT.